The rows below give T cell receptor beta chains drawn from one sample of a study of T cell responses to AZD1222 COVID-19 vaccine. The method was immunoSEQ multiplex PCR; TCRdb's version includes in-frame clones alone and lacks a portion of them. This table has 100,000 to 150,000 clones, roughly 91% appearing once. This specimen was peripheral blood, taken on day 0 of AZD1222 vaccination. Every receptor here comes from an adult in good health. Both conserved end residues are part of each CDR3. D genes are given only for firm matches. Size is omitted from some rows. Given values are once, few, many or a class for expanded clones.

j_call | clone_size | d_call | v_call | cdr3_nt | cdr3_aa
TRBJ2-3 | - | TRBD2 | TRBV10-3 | TGTGCCATCAGTGAGGGTTGGACTAGCGGGGGAAGCACAGATACGCAGTATTTT | CAISEGWTSGGSTDTQYF
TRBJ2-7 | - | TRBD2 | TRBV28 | TGTGCCAGCAGCCGCATCACTAGCGGGGGGTTCGGGGAGCAGTACTTC | CASSRITSGGFGEQYF
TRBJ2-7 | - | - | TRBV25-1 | TGTGCCACTCTAAGCGAGGCCTACGAGCAGTACTTC | CATLSEAYEQYF
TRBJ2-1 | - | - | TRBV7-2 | TGTGCCAGCAGCTTAGTCTCCGCCTACAATGAGCAGTTCTTC | CASSLVSAYNEQFF
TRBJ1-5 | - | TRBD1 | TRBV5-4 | TGTGCCAGCAGCAGACAGGGCTCCAATCAGCCCCAGCATTTT | CASSRQGSNQPQHF
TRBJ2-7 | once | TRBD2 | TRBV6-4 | TGTGCCAGCAGTGAACCGACTAGCCACTCCTACGAGCAGTACTTC | CASSEPTSHSYEQYF
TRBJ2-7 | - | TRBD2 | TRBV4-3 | TGCGCCAGCAGCCGGGGACTAGTCTCCTACGAGCAGTACTTC | CASSRGLVSYEQYF
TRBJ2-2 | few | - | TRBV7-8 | TGTGCCAGCGGTTTGAGCGGAGGGAACACCGGGGAGCTGTTTTTT | CASGLSGGNTGELFF
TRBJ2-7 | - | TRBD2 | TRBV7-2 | TGTGCCAGCAGCACCGGGACTAGCGGGAGAAGAAACTACGAGCAGTACTTC | CASSTGTSGRRNYEQYF
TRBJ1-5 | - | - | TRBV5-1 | TGCGCCAGCAGCTACCTGGGTCATAGCAATCAGCCCCAGCATTTT | CASSYLGHSNQPQHF
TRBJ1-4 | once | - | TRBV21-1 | TGTGCCAGTGGGGCAACGGGGTGTGAAAAACTGTTTTTT | CASGATGCEKLFF
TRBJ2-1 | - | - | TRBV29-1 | TGCAGCGTTGATCGAACCGGGGACTATGAGCAGTTCTTC | CSVDRTGDYEQFF
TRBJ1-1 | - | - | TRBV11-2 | TGTGCCAGCAGTCCAGACCCCTCTGGGGTTGAAGCTTTCTTT | CASSPDPSGVEAFF
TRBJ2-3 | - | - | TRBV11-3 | TGTGCCAGCAGCCTCCTCAGCACAGATACGCAGTATTTT | CASSLLSTDTQYF
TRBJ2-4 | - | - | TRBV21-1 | TGTGCCAGCGTAATTCCGGGACAGGGGCCCCTCGCCAAAAACATTCAGTACTTC | CASVIPGQGPLAKNIQYF
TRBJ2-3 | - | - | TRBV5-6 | TGTGCCAGCAGCTTGGACGGGACTGGGTTGTCGGATACGCAGTATTTT | CASSLDGTGLSDTQYF
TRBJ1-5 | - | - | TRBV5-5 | TGTGCCAGCAGCTTCGTAGCTGCCAATCAGCCCCAGCATTTT | CASSFVAANQPQHF
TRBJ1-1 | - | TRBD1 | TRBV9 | TGTGCCAGCAGCGTACCGACAGGGACCCCTGAAGCTTTCTTT | CASSVPTGTPEAFF
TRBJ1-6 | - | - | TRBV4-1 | TGCGCCAGCAGCCAAGGGGGTCAGGGTGGTCGCTCACCCCTCCACTTT | CASSQGGQGGRSPLHF
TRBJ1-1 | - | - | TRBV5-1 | TGCGCCAGCAGCCGCGACTTGGGGAACACTGAAGCTTTCTTT | CASSRDLGNTEAFF
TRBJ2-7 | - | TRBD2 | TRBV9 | TGTGCCAGCAGCGTAGGGACTAGAAGCTACGAGCAGTACTTC | CASSVGTRSYEQYF
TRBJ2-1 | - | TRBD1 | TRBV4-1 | TGCGCCAGCAGCTCTACATCTCTCCAGGGGGCCTCCTACAATGAGCAGTTCTTC | CASSSTSLQGASYNEQFF
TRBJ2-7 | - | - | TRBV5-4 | TGTGCCAGCAGCTCACAGGGCGGGAGACAGTACGAGCAGTACTTC | CASSSQGGRQYEQYF
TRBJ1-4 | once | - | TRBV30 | TGTGCCTGGAGTCCAACGGCCACTCTCCGCGGGGAAAAACTGTTTTTT | CAWSPTATLRGEKLFF
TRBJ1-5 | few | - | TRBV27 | TGTGCCAGCAGTTTACGGCCCTTGGGCAATCAGCCCCAGCATTTT | CASSLRPLGNQPQHF
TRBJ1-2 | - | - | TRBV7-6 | TGTGCCAGCAGCTTAGGGGACAAGTCGAACTATGGCTACACCTTC | CASSLGDKSNYGYTF
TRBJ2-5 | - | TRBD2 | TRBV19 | TGTGCCAGTACCCTATCCGGCGGGGGGCAAGAGACCCAGTACTTC | CASTLSGGGQETQYF
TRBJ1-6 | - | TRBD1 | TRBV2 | TGTGCCAGCAGTTTGGGACAGCCCTTTTCCCTCCACTTT | CASSLGQPFSLHF
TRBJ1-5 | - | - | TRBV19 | TGTGCCAGTAGTATCGGGACGGGGAATCAGCCCCAGCATTTT | CASSIGTGNQPQHF
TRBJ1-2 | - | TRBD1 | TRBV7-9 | TGTGCCAGCAGCTCCGGGACAGGGACTCACTATGGCTACACCTTC | CASSSGTGTHYGYTF
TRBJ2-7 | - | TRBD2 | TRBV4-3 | TGCGCCAGCAGCCAGACTAGCAGTTCCTACGAGCAGTACTTC | CASSQTSSSYEQYF
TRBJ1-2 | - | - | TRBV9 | TGTGCCAGCAGCGTAGTACCGGCGAACTATGGCTACACCTTC | CASSVVPANYGYTF
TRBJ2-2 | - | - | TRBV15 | TGTGCCACCAGCGGAGACCGGGCCTACACCGGGGAGCTGTTTTTT | CATSGDRAYTGELFF
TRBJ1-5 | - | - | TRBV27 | TGTGCCAGCAGTTCCTCGGGGAACCCAGGACAGCCCCAGCATTTT | CASSSSGNPGQPQHF
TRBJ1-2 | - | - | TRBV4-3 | TGCGCCAGCAGCCAAAACCGGGGCTATGGCTACACCTTC | CASSQNRGYGYTF
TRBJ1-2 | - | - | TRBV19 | TGTGCCAGTAGTCCCCCGGAACCTAATAATGGCTACACCTTC | CASSPPEPNNGYTF
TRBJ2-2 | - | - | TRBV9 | TGTGCCAGCAGCGTAAGCCAACCGAACACCGGGGAGCTGTTTTTT | CASSVSQPNTGELFF
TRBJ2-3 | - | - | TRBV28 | TGTGCCAGCAGTCAAGGGGGACCCGCCGGAGATACGCAGTATTTT | CASSQGGPAGDTQYF
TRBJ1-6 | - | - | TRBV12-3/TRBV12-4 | TGTGCCAGTAGGACTGCCTATAATTCACCCCTCCACTTT | CASRTAYNSPLHF
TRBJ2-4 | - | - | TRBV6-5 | TGTGCCAGCACCGAGGGGAGCGCCAAAAACATTCAGTACTTC | CASTEGSAKNIQYF
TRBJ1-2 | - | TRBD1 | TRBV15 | TGTGCCACCAGCGGGACAGCTTATGGCTACACCTTC | CATSGTAYGYTF
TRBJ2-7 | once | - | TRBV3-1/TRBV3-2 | TGTGCCAGCAGCCAAGGGGTTACTTCGGAACAGGGCTACGAGCAGTACTTC | CASSQGVTSEQGYEQYF
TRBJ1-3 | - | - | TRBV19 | TGTGCCAGTACCCTAGTCGGAAACACCATATATTTT | CASTLVGNTIYF
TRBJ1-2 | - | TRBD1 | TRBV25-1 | TGTGCCAGCAGTGAATTTTTGACAGGGAAGGGGGAGGAATATGGCTACACCTTC | CASSEFLTGKGEEYGYTF
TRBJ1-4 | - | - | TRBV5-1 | TGCGCCAGCAGCCGAGCGGGGTCTGGTGTTGGGGAAAAACTGTTTTTT | CASSRAGSGVGEKLFF
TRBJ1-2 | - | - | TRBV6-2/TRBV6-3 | TGTGCCAGCAGTTACGTCAGGAAGGATGGCTACACCTTC | CASSYVRKDGYTF
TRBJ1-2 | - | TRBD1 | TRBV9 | TGTGCCAGCAGCGGAGCGGGACAGGGAGAGGGTGGCTACACCTTC | CASSGAGQGEGGYTF